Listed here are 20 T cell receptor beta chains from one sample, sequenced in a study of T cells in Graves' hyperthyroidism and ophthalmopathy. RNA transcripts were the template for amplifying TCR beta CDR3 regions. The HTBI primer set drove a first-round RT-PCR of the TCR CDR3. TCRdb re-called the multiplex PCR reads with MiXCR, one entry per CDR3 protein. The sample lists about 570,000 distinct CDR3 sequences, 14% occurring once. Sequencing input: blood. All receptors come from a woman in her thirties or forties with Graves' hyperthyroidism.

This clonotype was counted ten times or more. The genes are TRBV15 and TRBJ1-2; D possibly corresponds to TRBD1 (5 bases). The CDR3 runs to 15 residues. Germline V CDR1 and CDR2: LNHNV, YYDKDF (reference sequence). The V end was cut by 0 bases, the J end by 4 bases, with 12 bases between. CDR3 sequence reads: CATSRDPQGPYGYTF. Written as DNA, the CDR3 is TGTGCCACCAGCAGAGATCCGCAGGGCCCCTATGGCTACACCTTC.

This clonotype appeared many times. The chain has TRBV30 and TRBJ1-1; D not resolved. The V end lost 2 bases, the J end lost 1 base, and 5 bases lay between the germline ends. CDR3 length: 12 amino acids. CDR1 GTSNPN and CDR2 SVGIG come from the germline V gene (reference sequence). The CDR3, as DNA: TGTGCCTGGAGTATCTCGAACACTGAAGCTTTCTTT. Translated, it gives CAWSISNTEAFF. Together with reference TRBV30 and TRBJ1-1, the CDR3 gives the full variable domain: SQTIHQWPATLVQPVGSPLSLECTVEGTSNPNLYWYRQAAGRGLQLLFYSVGIGQISSEVPQNLSASRPQDRQFILSSKKLLLSDSGFYLCAWSISNTEAFFGQGTRLTVV.

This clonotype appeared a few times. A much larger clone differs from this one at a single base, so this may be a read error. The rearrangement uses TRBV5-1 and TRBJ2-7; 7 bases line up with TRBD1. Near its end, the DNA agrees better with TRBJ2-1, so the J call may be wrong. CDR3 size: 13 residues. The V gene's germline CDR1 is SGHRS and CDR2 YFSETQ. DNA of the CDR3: TGCGCCAGTACAGGGGCTTCAACCTACGAGCAGTTCTTC. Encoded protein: CASTGASTYEQFF.

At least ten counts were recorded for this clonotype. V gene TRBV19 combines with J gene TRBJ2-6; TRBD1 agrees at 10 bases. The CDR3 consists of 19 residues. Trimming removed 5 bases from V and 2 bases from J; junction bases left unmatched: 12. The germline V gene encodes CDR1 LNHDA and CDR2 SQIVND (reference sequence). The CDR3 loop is CASSVDRDRGSPGANVLTF. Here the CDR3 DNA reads TGTGCCAGTAGTGTCGACCGGGACAGGGGTTCACCTGGGGCCAACGTCCTGACTTTC. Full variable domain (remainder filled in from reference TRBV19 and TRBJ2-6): DGGITQSPKYLFRKEGQNVTLSCEQNLNHDAMYWYRQDPGQGLRLIYYSQIVNDFQKGDIAEGYSVSREKKESFPLTVTSAQKNPTAFYLCASSVDRDRGSPGANVLTFGAGSRLTVL.

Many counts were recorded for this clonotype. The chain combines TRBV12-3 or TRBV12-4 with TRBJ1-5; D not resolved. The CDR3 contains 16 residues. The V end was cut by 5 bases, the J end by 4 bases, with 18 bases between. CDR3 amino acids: CASSPGPGIRNQPQHF. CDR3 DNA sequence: TGTGCCAGCAGTCCTGGGCCGGGTATCAGGAATCAGCCCCAGCATTTT.

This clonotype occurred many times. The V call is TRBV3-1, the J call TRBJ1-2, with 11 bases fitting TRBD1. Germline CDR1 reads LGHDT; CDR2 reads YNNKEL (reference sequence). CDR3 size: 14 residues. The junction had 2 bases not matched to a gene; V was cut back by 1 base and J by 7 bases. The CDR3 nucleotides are TGTGCCAGCAGCCAAGGGACAGGGGGCTCTGGCTACACCTTC. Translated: CASSQGTGGSGYTF.

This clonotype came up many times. CDR3: CASSLREDREETQYF. The CDR3 bases are TGTGCCAGCAGCTTAAGGGAGGACAGGGAAGAGACCCAGTACTTC. The chain couples TRBV7-9 to TRBJ2-5; 8 bases line up with TRBD1. This CDR3 comprises 15 residues. V gave up 2 bases and J gave up 3 bases; unmatched junction bases: 5. Germline CDR1 reads SEHNR; CDR2 reads FQNEAQ (reference sequence).

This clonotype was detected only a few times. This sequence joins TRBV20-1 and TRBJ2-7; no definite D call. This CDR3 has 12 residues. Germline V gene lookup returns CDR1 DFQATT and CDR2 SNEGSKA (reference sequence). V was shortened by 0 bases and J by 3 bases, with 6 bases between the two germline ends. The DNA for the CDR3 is TGCAGTGCTAGAGATGTGTTCTACGAGCAGTACTTC. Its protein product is CSARDVFYEQYF.

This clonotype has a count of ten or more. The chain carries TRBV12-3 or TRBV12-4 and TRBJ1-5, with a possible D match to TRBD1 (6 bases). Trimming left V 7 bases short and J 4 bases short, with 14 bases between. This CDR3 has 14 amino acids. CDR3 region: CASKLGAANQPQHF. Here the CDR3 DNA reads TGTGCCAGCAAATTGGGGGCAGCTAATCAGCCCCAGCATTTT.

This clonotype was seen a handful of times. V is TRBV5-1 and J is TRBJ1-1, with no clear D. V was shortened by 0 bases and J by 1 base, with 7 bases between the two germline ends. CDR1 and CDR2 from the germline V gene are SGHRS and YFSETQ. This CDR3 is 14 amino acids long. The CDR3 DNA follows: TGCGCCAGCAGCTTGGGGTCCGCGAACACTGAAGCTTTCTTT. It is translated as CASSLGSANTEAFF.

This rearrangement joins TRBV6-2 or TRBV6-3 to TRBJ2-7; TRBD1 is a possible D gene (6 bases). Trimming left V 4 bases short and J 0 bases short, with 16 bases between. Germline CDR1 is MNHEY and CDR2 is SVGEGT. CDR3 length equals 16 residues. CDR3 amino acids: CASSFHRGQNSYEQYF. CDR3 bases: TGTGCCAGCAGTTTTCATCGAGGACAGAACTCCTACGAGCAGTACTTC.

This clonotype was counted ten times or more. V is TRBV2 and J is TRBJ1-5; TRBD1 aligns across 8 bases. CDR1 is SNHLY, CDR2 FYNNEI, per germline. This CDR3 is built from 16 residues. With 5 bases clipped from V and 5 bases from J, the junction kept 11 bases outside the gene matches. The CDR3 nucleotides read TGTGCCAGCAGTCCGGACAGGGCCCTCCTCGATCAGCCCCAGCATTTT. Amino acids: CASSPDRALLDQPQHF.

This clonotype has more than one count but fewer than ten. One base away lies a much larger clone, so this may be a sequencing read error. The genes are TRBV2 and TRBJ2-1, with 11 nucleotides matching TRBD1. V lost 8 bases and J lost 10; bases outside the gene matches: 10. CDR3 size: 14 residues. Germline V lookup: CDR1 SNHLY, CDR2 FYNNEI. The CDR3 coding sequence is TGTGCCAGCCTCCGGGACAGGGGGACGGGCGAGCAGTTCTTC. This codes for CASLRDRGTGEQFF.

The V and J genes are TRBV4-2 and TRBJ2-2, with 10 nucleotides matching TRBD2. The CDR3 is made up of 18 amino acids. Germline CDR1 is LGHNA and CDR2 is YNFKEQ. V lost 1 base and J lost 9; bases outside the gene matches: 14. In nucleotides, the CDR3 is TGTGCCAGCAGCCAAGGTGACAGGGGACCTAGCGGGAGTCGGGAGCTGTTTTTT. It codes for CASSQGDRGPSGSRELFF.

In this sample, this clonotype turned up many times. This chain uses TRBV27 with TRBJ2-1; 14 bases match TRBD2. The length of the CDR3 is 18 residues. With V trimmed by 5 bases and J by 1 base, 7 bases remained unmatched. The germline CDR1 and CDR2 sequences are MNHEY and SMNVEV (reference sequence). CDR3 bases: TGTGCCAGCAGTCCAGGGACTAGCGGGAGACGGTCCTACAATGAGCAGTTCTTC. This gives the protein CASSPGTSGRRSYNEQFF.

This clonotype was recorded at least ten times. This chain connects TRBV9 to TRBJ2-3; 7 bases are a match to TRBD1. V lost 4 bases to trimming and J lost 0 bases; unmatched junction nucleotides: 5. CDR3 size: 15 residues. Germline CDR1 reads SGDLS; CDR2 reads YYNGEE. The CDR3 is CASSLSTGSTDTQYF. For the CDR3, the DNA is TGTGCCAGCAGCCTCTCGACAGGGAGCACAGATACGCAGTATTTT.

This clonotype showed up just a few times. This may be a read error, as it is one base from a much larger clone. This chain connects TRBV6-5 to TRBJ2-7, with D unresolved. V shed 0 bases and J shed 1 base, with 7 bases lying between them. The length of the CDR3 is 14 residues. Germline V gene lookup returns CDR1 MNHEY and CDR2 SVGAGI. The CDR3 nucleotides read TGTGCCAGCAGTTACTCGGACGGTTCCTACGAGCAGTACTTC. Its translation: CASSYSDGSYEQYF.

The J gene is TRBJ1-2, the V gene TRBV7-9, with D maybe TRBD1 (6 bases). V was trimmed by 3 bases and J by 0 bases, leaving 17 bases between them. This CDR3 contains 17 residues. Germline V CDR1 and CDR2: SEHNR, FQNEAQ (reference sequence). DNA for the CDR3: TGTGCCAGCAGCTTCATAGAAGACAGGCTCACTAACTATGGCTACACCTTC. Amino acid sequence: CASSFIEDRLTNYGYTF.

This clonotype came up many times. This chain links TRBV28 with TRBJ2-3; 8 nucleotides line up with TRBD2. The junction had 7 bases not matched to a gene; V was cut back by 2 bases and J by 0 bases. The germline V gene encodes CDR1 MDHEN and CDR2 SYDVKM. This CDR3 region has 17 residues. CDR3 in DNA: TGTGCCAGCAGTTTACCCGGATCTAGCGGGAGCACAGATACGCAGTATTTT. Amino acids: CASSLPGSSGSTDTQYF.

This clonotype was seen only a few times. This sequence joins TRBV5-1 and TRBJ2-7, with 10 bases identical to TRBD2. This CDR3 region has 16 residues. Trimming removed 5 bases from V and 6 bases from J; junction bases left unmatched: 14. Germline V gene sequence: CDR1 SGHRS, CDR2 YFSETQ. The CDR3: CASSVGHASGSAEQYF. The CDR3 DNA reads TGCGCCAGCAGTGTGGGGCATGCTAGCGGGAGTGCCGAGCAGTACTTC. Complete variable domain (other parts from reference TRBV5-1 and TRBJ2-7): KAGVTQTPRYLIKTRGQQVTLSCSPISGHRSVSWYQQTPGQGLQFLFEYFSETQRNKGNFPGRFSGRQFSNSRSEMNVSTLELGDSALYLCASSVGHASGSAEQYFGPGTRLTVT.